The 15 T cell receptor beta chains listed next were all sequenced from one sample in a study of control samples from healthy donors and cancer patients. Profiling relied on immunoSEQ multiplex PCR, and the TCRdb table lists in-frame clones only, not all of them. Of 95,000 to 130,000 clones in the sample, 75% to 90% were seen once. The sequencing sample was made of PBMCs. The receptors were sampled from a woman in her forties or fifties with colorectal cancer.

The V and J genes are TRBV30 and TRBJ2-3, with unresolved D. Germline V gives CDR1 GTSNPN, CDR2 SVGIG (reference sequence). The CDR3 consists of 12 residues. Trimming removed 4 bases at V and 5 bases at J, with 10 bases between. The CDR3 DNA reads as TGTGCCTGGATGGCTGCAGGAGATACGCAGTATTTT. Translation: CAWMAAGDTQYF. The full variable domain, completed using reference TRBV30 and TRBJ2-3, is SQTIHQWPATLVQPVGSPLSLECTVEGTSNPNLYWYRQAAGRGLQLLFYSVGIGQISSEVPQNLSASRPQDRQFILSSKKLLLSDSGFYLCAWMAAGDTQYFGPGTRLTVL.

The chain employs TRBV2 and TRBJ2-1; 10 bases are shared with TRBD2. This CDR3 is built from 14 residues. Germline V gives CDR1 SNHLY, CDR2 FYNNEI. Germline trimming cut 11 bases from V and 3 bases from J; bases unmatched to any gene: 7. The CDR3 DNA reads TGTGCCGGATCACTAGCGGGACGCTACAATGAGCAGTTCTTC. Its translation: CAGSLAGRYNEQFF.

CDR3 sequence: CSASQETQYF. The CDR3 nucleotides are TGCAGTGCTTCTCAGGAGACCCAGTACTTC. V is TRBV20-1 and J is TRBJ2-5; D ambiguous. Germline CDR1 DFQATT, CDR2 SNEGSKA (reference sequence). This CDR3 comprises 10 residues. The germline V and J ends were trimmed by 5 bases and 5 bases, with 6 bases remaining between them.

The DNA for the CDR3 is TGTGCCACCACAGGACGGGCGAACACCGGGGAGCTGTTTTTT. Encoded protein: CATTGRANTGELFF. The chain joins TRBV24-1 to TRBJ2-2; D is unresolved. Trimming stripped 8 bases from V and 0 bases from J, with 9 bases between. The CDR3 is made up of 14 amino acids. CDR1 and CDR2 from the germline V gene are KGHDR and SFDVKD.

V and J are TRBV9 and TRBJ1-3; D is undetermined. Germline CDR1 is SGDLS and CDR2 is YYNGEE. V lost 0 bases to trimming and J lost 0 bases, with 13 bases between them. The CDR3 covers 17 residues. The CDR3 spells CASSVEGLGYSGNTIYF. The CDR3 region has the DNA TGTGCCAGCAGCGTAGAAGGATTGGGTTACTCTGGAAACACCATATATTTT.

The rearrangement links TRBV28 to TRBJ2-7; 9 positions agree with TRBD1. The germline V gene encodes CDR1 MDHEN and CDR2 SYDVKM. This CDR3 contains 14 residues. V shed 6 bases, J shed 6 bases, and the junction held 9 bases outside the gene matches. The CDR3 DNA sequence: TGTGCCAGCAGGACAGTGCCGACAGGGGGCGAGCAGTACTTC. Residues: CASRTVPTGGEQYF.

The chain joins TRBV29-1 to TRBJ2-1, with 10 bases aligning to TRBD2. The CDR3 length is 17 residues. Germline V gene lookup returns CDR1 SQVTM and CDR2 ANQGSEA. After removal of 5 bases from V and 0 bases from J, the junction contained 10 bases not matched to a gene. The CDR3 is CSVTSSGSWSSYNEQFF. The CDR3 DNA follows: TGCAGCGTTACCTCTAGCGGGAGCTGGAGCTCCTACAATGAGCAGTTCTTC.

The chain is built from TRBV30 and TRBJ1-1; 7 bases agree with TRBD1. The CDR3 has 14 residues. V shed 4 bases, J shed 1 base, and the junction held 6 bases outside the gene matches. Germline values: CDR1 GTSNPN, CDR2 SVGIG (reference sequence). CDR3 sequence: CAWNRGTENTEAFF. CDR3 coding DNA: TGTGCCTGGAATCGTGGGACAGAGAACACTGAAGCTTTCTTT.

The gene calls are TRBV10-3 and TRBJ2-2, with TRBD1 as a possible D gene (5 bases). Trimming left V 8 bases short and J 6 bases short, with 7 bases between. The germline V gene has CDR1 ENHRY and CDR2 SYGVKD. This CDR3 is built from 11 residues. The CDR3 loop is CAIDRAGELFF. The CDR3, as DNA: TGTGCCATCGACAGAGCCGGGGAGCTGTTTTTT.

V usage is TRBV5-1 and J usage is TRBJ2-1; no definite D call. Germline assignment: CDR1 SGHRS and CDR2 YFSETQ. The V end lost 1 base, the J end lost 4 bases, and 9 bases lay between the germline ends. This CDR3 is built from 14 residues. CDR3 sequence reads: CASSLNGGYNEQFF. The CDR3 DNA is TGCGCCAGCAGCTTGAACGGCGGATACAATGAGCAGTTCTTC. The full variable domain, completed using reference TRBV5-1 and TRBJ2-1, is KAGVTQTPRYLIKTRGQQVTLSCSPISGHRSVSWYQQTPGQGLQFLFEYFSETQRNKGNFPGRFSGRQFSNSRSEMNVSTLELGDSALYLCASSLNGGYNEQFFGPGTRLTVL.

CDR3 in DNA: TGTGCTAGTGGTTTGGAAAAGGGGTTGGGGAGCTCCTACAATGAGCAGTTCTTC. Encoded protein: CASGLEKGLGSSYNEQFF. The V call is TRBV12-5, the J call TRBJ2-1, with D perhaps being TRBD1 or TRBD2 (5 bases each). Germline values: CDR1 LGHNT, CDR2 FRNRAP. V was clipped by 1 base and J by 0 bases, with 16 bases between them. This CDR3 contains 18 residues.

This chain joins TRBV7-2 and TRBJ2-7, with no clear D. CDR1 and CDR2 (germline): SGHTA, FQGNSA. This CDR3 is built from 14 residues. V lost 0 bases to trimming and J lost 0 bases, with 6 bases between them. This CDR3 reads CASSLAPGSYEQYF. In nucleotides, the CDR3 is TGTGCCAGCAGCTTAGCTCCAGGCTCCTACGAGCAGTACTTC.

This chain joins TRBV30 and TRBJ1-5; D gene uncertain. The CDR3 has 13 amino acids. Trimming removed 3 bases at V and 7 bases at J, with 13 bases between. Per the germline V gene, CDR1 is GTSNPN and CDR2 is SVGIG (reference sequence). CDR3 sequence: CAWSRVRTQPQHF. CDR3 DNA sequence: TGTGCCTGGAGCCGAGTACGCACCCAGCCCCAGCATTTT.

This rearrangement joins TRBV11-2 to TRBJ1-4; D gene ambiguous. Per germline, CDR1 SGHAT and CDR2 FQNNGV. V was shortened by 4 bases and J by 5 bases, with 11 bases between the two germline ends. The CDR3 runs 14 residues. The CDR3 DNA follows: TGTGCCAGCAGCTCCCTAAAGGAGAATGAAAAACTGTTTTTT. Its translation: CASSSLKENEKLFF.

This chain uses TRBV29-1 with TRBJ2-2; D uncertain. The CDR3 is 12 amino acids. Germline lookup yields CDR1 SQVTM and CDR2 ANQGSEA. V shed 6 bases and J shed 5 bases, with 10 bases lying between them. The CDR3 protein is CSVIITTGELFF. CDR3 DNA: TGCAGCGTCATAATTACGACCGGGGAGCTGTTTTTT.